These 30 T cell receptor beta chains came from one sample sequenced in a study of blood T cell repertoires in COVID-19. TCRdb keeps only in-frame clones here, not all; method: immunoSEQ multiplex PCR. In the table there are around 86,000 clones, 85% of which are singletons. Sequences were obtained from peripheral blood. The receptors here all came from a man aged 80 or over with acute or convalescent COVID-19.

This chain uses TRBV7-8 with TRBJ2-2, with 9 bases matching TRBD2. The CDR3 consists of 15 residues. The germline V gene has CDR1 SGHVS and CDR2 FQNEAQ. V was clipped by 4 bases and J by 6 bases; unmatched bases: 6. CDR3: CASSSLAGLAGELFF. In nucleotides, the CDR3 is TGTGCCAGCAGCTCTCTAGCGGGATTAGCCGGGGAGCTGTTTTTT.

The V gene is TRBV27, the J gene TRBJ1-5; no firm D call. The CDR3 extends over 15 amino acids. V lost 0 bases and J lost 3, with 9 bases in between. Germline V gives CDR1 MNHEY, CDR2 SMNVEV (reference sequence). The CDR3 DNA reads TGTGCCAGCAGTTTATCGGCCAGTATCAATCAGCCCCAGCATTTT. This encodes CASSLSASINQPQHF.

The gene calls are TRBV24-1 and TRBJ2-3; possibly TRBD1 for D (5 bases). The CDR3 has 14 amino acids. With 9 bases removed from V and 8 bases from J, the gap between germline ends came to 20 bases. Per the germline V gene, CDR1 is KGHDR and CDR2 is SFDVKD. CDR3 in amino acids: CATRSSGRGSTQYF. Written as DNA, the CDR3 is TGTGCCACCCGGTCTTCAGGGCGAGGTTCTACGCAGTATTTT.

The chain is built from TRBV5-6 and TRBJ1-5, with D possibly being TRBD1 (5 bases). The CDR3 runs to 16 residues. V was pared by 4 bases and J by 2 bases, with 16 bases between. Germline values: CDR1 SGHDT, CDR2 YYEEEE. The DNA for the CDR3 is TGTGCCAGCAGCCCGGGGGGGATGGCGCGCAATCAGCCCCAGCATTTT. Translating gives CASSPGGMARNQPQHF.

This clone was seen once. This chain's CDR3 is CASSREGWDSSYEQYF. The CDR3 DNA is TGTGCCAGCAGCCGCGAGGGATGGGACAGTTCCTACGAGCAGTACTTC. The rearrangement joins TRBV3-1 (or the pseudogene TRBV3-2) to TRBJ2-7; 7 nucleotides match TRBD1. The V segment lost 4 bases and the J segment 1 base; nucleotides outside the gene matches: 10. Germline V gives CDR1 LGHDT, CDR2 YNNKEL (reference sequence). The CDR3 spans 16 residues.

This clone has more than one count but fewer than ten. J is TRBJ2-7 and V is TRBV9; the match to TRBD2 covers 12 bases. CDR3 length: 15 amino acids. CDR1 and CDR2 from the germline V gene are SGDLS and YYNGEE. Trimming removed 3 bases from V and 6 bases from J; junction bases left unmatched: 7. The CDR3 here is CASSGRTSGILEQYF. The CDR3 DNA is TGTGCCAGCAGCGGGAGGACTAGCGGGATTCTCGAGCAGTACTTC.

V and J are TRBV5-6 and TRBJ1-4; TRBD1 agrees at 8 bases. This CDR3 is built from 14 residues. V dropped 5 bases and J dropped 4; count of bases not matched to a gene: 4. CDR1 and CDR2 from the germline V gene are SGHDT and YYEEEE. The CDR3 loop reads CASRQTGDNEKLFF. The CDR3 DNA follows: TGTGCCAGCAGGCAGACAGGGGATAATGAAAAACTGTTTTTT.

This chain connects TRBV5-4 to TRBJ1-1, with D perhaps matching TRBD1 (5 bases). Germline CDR1 SGHNT, CDR2 YYREEE (reference sequence). V lost 4 bases, J lost 11 bases, and 18 bases lay in between. CDR3 length: 13 amino acids. The CDR3 sequence is CASSPRAGYFAFF. For the CDR3, the DNA is TGTGCCAGCAGCCCAAGGGCAGGGTATTTCGCTTTCTTT.

V is TRBV5-8 and J is TRBJ1-3; D ambiguous. The CDR3 has 14 amino acids. CDR1 and CDR2 (germline): SGHTS, YDEGEE. Between the trimmed V and J ends, which lost 1 base and 0 bases, there was a span of 5 bases. In DNA form, the CDR3 reads TGTGCCAGCAGCTTGCACGGCTCTGGAAACACCATATATTTT. Its translation: CASSLHGSGNTIYF.

This chain joins TRBV28 and TRBJ1-2; D possibly corresponds to TRBD1 (5 bases). Trimming removed 3 bases from V and 4 bases from J, with 15 bases in between. Germline V CDR1 and CDR2: MDHEN, SYDVKM. CDR3 length: 15 residues. Written as DNA, the CDR3 is TGTGCCAGCAGTTTGGCGGGGGGGAGGTTCTATGGCTACACCTTC. Residues: CASSLAGGRFYGYTF.

This chain uses TRBV27 with TRBJ1-5; 8 bases align to TRBD1. V shed 6 bases and J 7 bases; nucleotides not matched to a gene: 5. CDR1 is MNHEY and CDR2 is SMNVEV in the germline V gene (reference sequence). The CDR3 has 13 amino acids. The CDR3 here is CASRGQGLQPQHF. In nucleotides, the CDR3 is TGTGCCAGCAGAGGACAGGGTTTACAGCCCCAGCATTTT.

V usage is TRBV11-2 and J usage is TRBJ2-3; possible D gene TRBD1, 6 bases. Germline-derived CDR1 and CDR2 are SGHAT and FQNNGV. CDR3 length: 16 residues. Trimming stripped 0 bases from V and 1 base from J, with 11 bases between. The CDR3 DNA sequence: TGTGCCAGCAGCTTAGATCCGGCAGGGGGCACAGATACGCAGTATTTT. Amino acid sequence: CASSLDPAGGTDTQYF.

The chain carries TRBV30 and TRBJ1-1; the D gene is possibly TRBD1 (6 bases). CDR1 and CDR2 (germline): GTSNPN, SVGIG (reference sequence). CDR3 length equals 15 residues. V was pared by 2 bases and J by 0 bases, with 13 bases between. CDR3 sequence (DNA): TGTGCCTGGAGTAGGACAGTAAATATGAACACTGAAGCTTTCTTT. This translates into CAWSRTVNMNTEAFF.

The chain couples TRBV6-5 to TRBJ1-6, with 9 bases fitting TRBD1. V dropped 6 bases and J dropped 6; count of bases not matched to a gene: 6. Germline V CDR1 and CDR2: MNHEY, SVGAGI. The CDR3 contains 15 residues. In nucleotides, the CDR3 is TGTGCCAGCAGGGGGACAGGGTTCGGTAATTCACCCCTCCACTTT. Translation gives CASRGTGFGNSPLHF.

J is TRBJ2-5 and V is TRBV28; 10 bases line up with TRBD2. Germline values: CDR1 MDHEN, CDR2 SYDVKM. The CDR3 loop spans 16 amino acids. Trimming cost V 7 bases and J 0 bases; bases outside gene matches: 8. The CDR3, as DNA: TGTGCCAGCACCCCCCTAGCGGGAGAGGACCAAGAGACCCAGTACTTC. Its translation: CASTPLAGEDQETQYF. Together with reference TRBV28 and TRBJ2-5, the CDR3 gives the full variable domain: DVKVTQSSRYLVKRTGEKVFLECVQDMDHENMFWYRQDPGLGLRLIYFSYDVKMKEKGDIPEGYSVSREKKERFSLILESASTNQTSMYLCASTPLAGEDQETQYFGPGTRLLVL.

V is TRBV27 and J is TRBJ1-2; D perhaps matches TRBD1 (5 bases). With 6 bases removed from V and 5 bases from J, the gap between germline ends came to 16 bases. CDR1 is MNHEY and CDR2 is SMNVEV in the germline V gene (reference sequence). The CDR3 totals 14 residues. Here the CDR3 reads CASSYGRGEYGYTF. CDR3 DNA: TGTGCCAGCAGCTATGGACGGGGGGAATATGGCTACACCTTC.

This clone has only one observation. The chain joins TRBV28 to TRBJ2-5, with a possible D match to TRBD1 (6 bases). Germline CDR1 and CDR2: MDHEN and SYDVKM. Trimming pared 5 bases from V and 1 base from J, leaving 14 bases between. This CDR3 is 15 amino acids long. The chain's CDR3 is CASSRSGQSQETQYF. The CDR3 nucleotides are TGTGCCAGCAGTCGCTCCGGACAGAGCCAAGAGACCCAGTACTTC.

In this sample, this clone turned up once. The chain recombines TRBV10-3 with TRBJ1-2; D not resolved. The germline CDR1 and CDR2 sequences are ENHRY and SYGVKD. The V and J ends lost 2 bases and 5 bases respectively, with 9 bases between them. The CDR3 loop spans 13 amino acids. The CDR3: CAISETGSYGYTF. CDR3 in DNA: TGTGCCATCAGTGAGACGGGTTCGTATGGCTACACCTTC.

This clone was found a few times. V usage is TRBV2 and J usage is TRBJ2-2; D is perhaps TRBD2 (5 bases). In germline, CDR1 is SNHLY, CDR2 FYNNEI. V lost 6 bases to trimming and J lost 8 bases, with 13 bases between them. The CDR3 spans 13 residues. Here the CDR3 reads CASRRVEEGELFF. CDR3 coding DNA: TGTGCCAGCAGGCGGGTCGAGGAGGGGGAGCTGTTTTTT.

This clone was counted only a few times. The V gene is TRBV10-2, the J gene TRBJ1-2, with a tentative D call TRBD1 (5 bases). The germline CDR1 and CDR2 sequences are WSHSY and SAAADI. The CDR3 runs 12 residues. V gave up 11 bases and J gave up 3 bases, with 13 bases separating them. The CDR3 spells CAGGAGDYGYTF. The CDR3 DNA sequence: TGCGCCGGCGGGGCCGGGGACTATGGCTACACCTTC.

CDR3 coding DNA: TGCGCCAGCAGTCGGAGGTCCAACACTGAAGCTTTCTTT. This encodes CASSRRSNTEAFF. This chain connects TRBV23-1 to TRBJ1-1, with D unresolved. TRBV23-1 is annotated as an ORF whose role is uncertain. The CDR3 extends over 13 amino acids. Trimming cost V 4 bases and J 2 bases, with 8 bases left between them.

This clone was seen more than once but under ten times. This rearrangement joins TRBV7-9 to TRBJ1-3, with unresolved D. V was pared by 5 bases and J by 2 bases, with 7 bases between. From germline, CDR1 is SEHNR and CDR2 FQNEAQ (reference sequence). The CDR3 runs 13 residues. In DNA form, the CDR3 reads TGTGCCAGCAGCCCCGGGGCTGGAAACACCATATATTTT. Translation: CASSPGAGNTIYF.

The rearrangement joins TRBV18 to TRBJ2-7; D gene ambiguous. This CDR3 is 13 amino acids long. The germline gives CDR1 KGHSH, CDR2 LQKENI. The V end was cut by 0 bases, the J end by 2 bases, with 5 bases between. DNA for the CDR3: TGTGCCAGCTCACCACCGGTAGCCTACGAGCAGTACTTC. Translation: CASSPPVAYEQYF.

The CDR3: CASSIAGGLNTEAFF. The DNA of the CDR3 is TGTGCCAGTAGTATAGCGGGGGGGCTGAACACTGAAGCTTTCTTT. The chain links TRBV19 to TRBJ1-1, with D maybe TRBD1 (6 bases). Germline V lookup: CDR1 LNHDA, CDR2 SQIVND (reference sequence). The CDR3 is 15 residues long. V lost 1 base and J 0 bases, leaving 9 bases between the germline ends.

J is TRBJ2-3 and V is TRBV6-5; TRBD1 agrees at 8 bases. After removal of 5 bases from V and 3 bases from J, the junction contained 4 bases not matched to a gene. From germline, CDR1 is MNHEY and CDR2 SVGAGI. The length of the CDR3 is 14 residues. This CDR3 reads CASSTGGFTDTQYF. For the CDR3, the DNA is TGTGCCAGCAGTACAGGGGGTTTTACAGATACGCAGTATTTT.

The V gene is TRBV6-4, the J gene TRBJ2-1, with TRBD2 matching 7 bases. There are 14 residues in the CDR3. Per germline, CDR1 MRHNA and CDR2 SNTAGT. V lost 6 bases to trimming and J lost 9 bases; unmatched junction nucleotides: 11. The CDR3 reads CASSPGLDWSEQFF. DNA for the CDR3: TGTGCCAGCAGCCCCGGACTAGATTGGAGTGAGCAGTTCTTC.

The chain combines TRBV14 with TRBJ2-3; no clear D. V was shortened by 0 bases and J by 0 bases, with 10 bases between the two germline ends. The germline V gene encodes CDR1 SGHDN and CDR2 FVKESK. This CDR3 has 16 residues. The CDR3 sequence: CASSQDRTPSTDTQYF. CDR3 in DNA: TGTGCCAGCAGCCAAGATCGAACACCAAGCACAGATACGCAGTATTTT.

Note on this clone: One junction end disagrees with the germline gene, perhaps due to a read error. This chain connects TRBV6-5 to TRBJ1-6; the D gene is possibly TRBD1 (5 bases). The CDR3 is 15 residues long. Germline V CDR1 and CDR2: MNHEY, SVGAGI. In nucleotides, the CDR3 is TGTGCCAGTAGTTACAGCACAAAGGGGAATTCACCCCTCCACTTT. This gives the protein CASSYSTKGNSPLHF.

The chain employs TRBV24-1 and TRBJ1-2; possibly TRBD1 for D (5 bases). V lost 5 bases and J 1 base, leaving 13 bases between the germline ends. Germline V CDR1 and CDR2: KGHDR, SFDVKD. The CDR3 loop spans 15 amino acids. The CDR3, as DNA: TGTGCCACCAGTGCTTCTCAGGGACTTAACTATGGCTACACCTTC. It codes for CATSASQGLNYGYTF.

This chain joins TRBV7-3 and TRBJ2-2, with TRBD2 as a possible D gene (7 bases). The CDR3 is 13 amino acids. In germline, CDR1 is SGHTA, CDR2 FQGTGA. V was pared by 8 bases and J by 6 bases, with 13 bases between. CDR3 region: CASGGAGPGELFF. DNA for the CDR3: TGTGCCAGCGGGGGGGCTGGGCCCGGGGAGCTGTTTTTT.